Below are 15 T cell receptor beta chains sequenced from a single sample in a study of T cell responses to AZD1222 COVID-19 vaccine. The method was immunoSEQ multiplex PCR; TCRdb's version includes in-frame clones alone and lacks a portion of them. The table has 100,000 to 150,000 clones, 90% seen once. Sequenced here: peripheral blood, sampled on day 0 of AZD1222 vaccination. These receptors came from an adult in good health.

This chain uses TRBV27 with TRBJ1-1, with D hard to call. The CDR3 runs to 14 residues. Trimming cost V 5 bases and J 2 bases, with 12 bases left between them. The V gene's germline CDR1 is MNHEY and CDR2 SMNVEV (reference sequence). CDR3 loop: CASSPFGGNTEAFF. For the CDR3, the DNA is TGTGCCAGCAGTCCTTTTGGAGGTAACACTGAAGCTTTCTTT.

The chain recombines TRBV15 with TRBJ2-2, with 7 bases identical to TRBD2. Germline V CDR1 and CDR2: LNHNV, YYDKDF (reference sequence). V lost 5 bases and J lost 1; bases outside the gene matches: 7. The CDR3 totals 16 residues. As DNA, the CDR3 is TGTGCCACCAGCTCCCAAGGGAGGGGGAACACCGGGGAGCTGTTTTTT. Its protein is CATSSQGRGNTGELFF.

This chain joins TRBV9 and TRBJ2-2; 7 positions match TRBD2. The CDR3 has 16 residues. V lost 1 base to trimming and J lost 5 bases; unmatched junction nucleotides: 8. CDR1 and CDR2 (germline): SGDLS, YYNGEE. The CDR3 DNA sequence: TGTGCCAGCAGCGTATCCAGCGGGGTAGGGACCGGGGAGCTGTTTTTT. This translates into CASSVSSGVGTGELFF.

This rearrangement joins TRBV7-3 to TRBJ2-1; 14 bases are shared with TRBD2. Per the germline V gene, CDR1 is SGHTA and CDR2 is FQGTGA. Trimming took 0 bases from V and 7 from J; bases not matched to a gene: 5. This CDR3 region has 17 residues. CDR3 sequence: CASSLTGTSGGKNEQFF. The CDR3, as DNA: TGTGCCAGCAGCTTAACGGGGACTAGCGGGGGAAAGAATGAGCAGTTCTTC.

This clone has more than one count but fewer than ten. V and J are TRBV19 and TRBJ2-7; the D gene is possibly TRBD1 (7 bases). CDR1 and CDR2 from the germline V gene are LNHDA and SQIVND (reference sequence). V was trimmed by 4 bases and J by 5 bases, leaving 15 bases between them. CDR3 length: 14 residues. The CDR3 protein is CASSTQGRIHEQYF. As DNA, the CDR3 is TGTGCCAGTAGTACACAGGGGAGGATCCACGAGCAGTACTTC.

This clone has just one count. CDR3 DNA sequence: TGCGCCAGCAGCCAAGATCGGTATAGCAATCAGCCCCAGCATTTT. Protein sequence: CASSQDRYSNQPQHF. The chain couples TRBV4-3 to TRBJ1-5; no clear D. The CDR3 covers 15 residues. Germline values: CDR1 LGHNA, CDR2 YSLEER. V lost 0 bases and J lost 0, with 6 bases in between.

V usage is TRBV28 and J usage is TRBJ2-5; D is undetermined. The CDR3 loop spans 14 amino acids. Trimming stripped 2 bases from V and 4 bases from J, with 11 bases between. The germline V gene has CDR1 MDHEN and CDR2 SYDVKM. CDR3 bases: TGTGCCAGCAGTTTACCGAACGTACCAGAGACCCAGTACTTC. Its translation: CASSLPNVPETQYF.

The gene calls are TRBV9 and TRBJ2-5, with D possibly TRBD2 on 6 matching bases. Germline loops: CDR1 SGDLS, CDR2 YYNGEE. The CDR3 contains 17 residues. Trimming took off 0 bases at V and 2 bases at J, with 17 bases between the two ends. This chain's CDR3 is CASSVGPGLGGQETQYF. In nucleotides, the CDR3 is TGTGCCAGCAGCGTAGGGCCGGGCCTTGGGGGGCAAGAGACCCAGTACTTC.

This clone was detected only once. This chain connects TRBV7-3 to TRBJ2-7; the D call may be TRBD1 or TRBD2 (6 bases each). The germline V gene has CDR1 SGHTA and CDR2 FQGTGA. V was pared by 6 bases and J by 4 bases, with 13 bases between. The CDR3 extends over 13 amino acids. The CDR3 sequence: CASSRGQGYEQYF. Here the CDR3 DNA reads TGTGCCAGCAGTCGGGGGCAGGGATACGAGCAGTACTTC. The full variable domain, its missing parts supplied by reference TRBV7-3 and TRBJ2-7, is GAGVSQTPSNKVTEKGKYVELRCDPISGHTALYWYRQSLGQGPEFLIYFQGTGAADDSGLPNDRFFAVRPEGSVSTLKIQRTERGDSAVYLCASSRGQGYEQYFGPGTRLTVT.

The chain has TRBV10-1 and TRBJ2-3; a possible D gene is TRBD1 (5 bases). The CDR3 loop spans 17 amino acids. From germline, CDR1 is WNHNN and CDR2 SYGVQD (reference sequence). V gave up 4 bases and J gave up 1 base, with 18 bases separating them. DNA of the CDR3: TGCGCCAGCAGTGTAACCTCAGGGTCGTGGGGCACAGATACGCAGTATTTT. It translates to CASSVTSGSWGTDTQYF.

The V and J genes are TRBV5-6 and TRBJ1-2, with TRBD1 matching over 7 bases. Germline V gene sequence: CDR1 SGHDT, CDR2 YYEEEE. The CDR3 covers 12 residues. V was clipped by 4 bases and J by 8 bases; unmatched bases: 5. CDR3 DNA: TGTGCCAGCAGCCACTGGGACAGCGGCTACACCTTC. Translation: CASSHWDSGYTF.

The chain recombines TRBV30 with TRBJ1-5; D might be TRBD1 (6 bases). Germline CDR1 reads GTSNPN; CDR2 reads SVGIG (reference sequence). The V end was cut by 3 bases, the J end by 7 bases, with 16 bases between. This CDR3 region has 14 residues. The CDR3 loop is CAWSTGISGQPQHF. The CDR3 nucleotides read TGTGCCTGGAGCACAGGGATATCTGGGCAGCCCCAGCATTTT.

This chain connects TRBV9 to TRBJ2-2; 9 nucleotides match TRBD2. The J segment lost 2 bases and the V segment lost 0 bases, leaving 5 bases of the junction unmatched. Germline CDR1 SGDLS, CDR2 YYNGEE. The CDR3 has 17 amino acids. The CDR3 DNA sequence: TGTGCCAGCAGCGTAGCCCCTAGCGGGGATAACACCGGGGAGCTGTTTTTT. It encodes CASSVAPSGDNTGELFF.

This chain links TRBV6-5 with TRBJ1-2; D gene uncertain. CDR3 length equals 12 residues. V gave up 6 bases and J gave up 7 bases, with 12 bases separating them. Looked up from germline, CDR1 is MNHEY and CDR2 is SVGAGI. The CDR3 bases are TGTGCCAGCAGCCGTGATCTGGGTGGCTACACCTTC. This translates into CASSRDLGGYTF.

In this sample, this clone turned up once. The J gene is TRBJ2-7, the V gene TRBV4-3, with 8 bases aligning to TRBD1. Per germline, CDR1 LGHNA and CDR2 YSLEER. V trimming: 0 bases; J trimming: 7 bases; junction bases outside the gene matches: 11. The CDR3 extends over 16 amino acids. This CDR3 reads CASSQDRIGRGQEQYF. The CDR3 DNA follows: TGCGCCAGCAGCCAAGATAGAATAGGCAGGGGGCAAGAGCAGTACTTC.